This T cell receptor (beta chain) was profiled in a study of T cell responses to AZD1222 COVID-19 vaccine. This clone was seen just once. V was clipped by 0 bases and J by 5 bases, with 14 bases between them. From germline, CDR1 is SGHNT and CDR2 YENEEA. The length of the CDR3 is 15 residues. Profiled with immunoSEQ multiplex PCR; TCRdb holds only in-frame clones, not every one. The top ten clones hold roughly 14% of a sample with nearly 55,000 clones, more than 80% of them seen once. The origin of this receptor is an adult who received the AZD1222 COVID-19 vaccine. The sequencing here drew on peripheral blood, taken 28 days after the second AZD1222 dose. This rearrangement joins TRBV11-3 to TRBJ2-7; tentative D call: TRBD2 (5 bases). CDR3 loop: CASSLDPITGNEQYF. The CDR3 region has the DNA TGTGCCAGCAGCTTAGATCCCATTACGGGGAACGAGCAGTACTTC.